What follows describes a single T cell receptor beta chain. What it binds is not known. The data were taken from a study of CD8 T cells in ankylosing spondylitis. Overall study findings and caveats: A TCR beta motif made of about 8 highly homologous variants seemed typical of ankylosing spondylitis blood.

One entry per CDR3 protein, called by TCRdb with MiXCR from the 5' RACE reads. The repertoire holds hundreds of thousands of distinct CDR3 sequences, with 15% to 20% as singletons. The CDR3 is 15 residues long. V was clipped by 0 bases and J by 4 bases; unmatched bases: 6. Germline CDR1 reads DFQATT; CDR2 reads SNEGSKA (reference sequence). The specimen was blood, either unsorted or a sorted T cell fraction (not recorded which). This sequence originates from a male donor with ankylosing spondylitis. The genes are TRBV20-1 and TRBJ1-5; 7 bases match TRBD1. The CDR3 DNA sequence: TGCAGTGCTAGAGATCCCGGACAGGAGAATCAGCCCCAGCATTTT. Translation gives CSARDPGQENQPQHF.